This passage covers 19 T cell receptor beta chains from one sample sequenced in a study of CD8+CD57+ T cells in acquired aplastic anemia. Individuals selected for sequencing had exhibited CD8+CD57+ cell expansion on flow cytometry. Genomic DNA served as template for TCR beta VDJ and CDR3 profiling. MiXCR, run by TCRdb on the reads, gives a single entry per CDR3 protein. The table lists over 150,000 distinct CDR3 sequences, roughly 60% of them singletons. The source material was sorted CD4+, CD8+, or CD8+CD57+ T cells (not recorded which) from PBMCs. All receptors come from a human donor with aplastic anemia.

This clonotype appeared many times. CDR3 residues: CASTPGTGGNSPLHF. The CDR3, as DNA: TGTGCCAGTACCCCAGGGACAGGTGGGAATTCACCCCTCCACTTT. The chain has TRBV19 and TRBJ1-6; TRBD1 aligns across 8 bases. J lost 7 bases, V lost 7 bases, and 9 bases had no gene match. This CDR3 is built from 15 residues. Germline V gene data show CDR1 as LNHDA and CDR2 as SQIVND (reference sequence).

This chain uses TRBV3-1 with TRBJ1-2; 7 bases agree with TRBD1. V trimming: 0 bases; J trimming: 4 bases; junction bases outside the gene matches: 14. The CDR3 is 18 residues long. CDR1 LGHDT and CDR2 YNNKEL come from the germline V gene (reference sequence). CDR3 nucleotides: TGTGCCAGCAGCCAAGATGAGCCCTCGGGACAGCAACTCTATGGCTACACCTTC. Protein sequence: CASSQDEPSGQQLYGYTF.

The rearrangement joins TRBV7-9 to TRBJ1-4; 8 bases align to TRBD1. There are 14 residues in the CDR3. V dropped 4 bases and J dropped 6; count of bases not matched to a gene: 4. In germline, CDR1 is SEHNR, CDR2 FQNEAQ (reference sequence). The CDR3 loop reads CASSSWTGYEKLFF. As DNA, the CDR3 is TGTGCCAGCAGCTCTTGGACAGGGTATGAAAAACTGTTTTTT.

This clonotype was detected only a few times. The chain joins TRBV5-1 to TRBJ2-2, with D perhaps assigned TRBD1 or TRBD2 (5 bases each). This CDR3 region has 17 residues. V was shortened by 4 bases and J by 5 bases, with 21 bases between the two germline ends. Germline V gene data show CDR1 as SGHRS and CDR2 as YFSETQ. The CDR3 region is CASSQPGTDGPTGELFF. CDR3 sequence (DNA): TGCGCCAGCAGCCAACCCGGGACGGACGGTCCAACCGGGGAGCTGTTTTTT. The full variable domain, rest sourced from reference TRBV5-1 and TRBJ2-2, is KAGVTQTPRYLIKTRGQQVTLSCSPISGHRSVSWYQQTPGQGLQFLFEYFSETQRNKGNFPGRFSGRQFSNSRSEMNVSTLELGDSALYLCASSQPGTDGPTGELFFGEGSRLTVL.

This clonotype was counted only a few times. This chain connects TRBV5-4 to TRBJ2-7, with TRBD2 as a possible D gene (6 bases). Germline V CDR1 and CDR2: SGHNT, YYREEE (reference sequence). The CDR3 is 15 residues long. Trimming cost V 2 bases and J 3 bases, with 15 bases left between them. The CDR3 bases are TGTGCCAGCAGCTTCGTTGTAGGCGGGGACTACGAGCAGTACTTC. Its protein is CASSFVVGGDYEQYF.

The chain employs TRBV6-6 and TRBJ1-2; the D gene is possibly TRBD1 (5 bases). V lost 6 bases and J lost 2, with 16 bases in between. The CDR3 sequence is 15 residues long. Germline-derived CDR1 and CDR2 are MNHNY and SVGAGI (reference sequence). The CDR3 loop reads CASRYGTGVNYGYTF. As DNA, the CDR3 is TGTGCCAGCAGATACGGGACTGGAGTAAACTATGGCTACACCTTC.

The DNA of the CDR3 is TGTGCCAGCAGCTTAGGAGCGGGGGGGGGGTACGAGCAGTACTTC. This gives the protein CASSLGAGGGYEQYF. The chain joins TRBV11-1 to TRBJ2-7, with 10 bases identical to TRBD2. Trimming removed 1 base from V and 4 bases from J; junction bases left unmatched: 4. The germline V gene has CDR1 SGHAT and CDR2 FQDESV (reference sequence). The CDR3 extends over 15 amino acids.

The chain carries TRBV6-6 and TRBJ2-7, with D perhaps matching TRBD1 or TRBD2 (6 bases each). Trimming took off 6 bases at V and 3 bases at J, with 15 bases between the two ends. Germline values: CDR1 MNHNY, CDR2 SVGAGI (reference sequence). CDR3 length: 14 amino acids. The CDR3 DNA reads TGTGCCAGCAGCGTCGCGGGACACGACTACGAGCAGTACTTC. Translation: CASSVAGHDYEQYF.

The chain joins TRBV11-3 to TRBJ2-5; D is perhaps TRBD1 (6 bases). This CDR3 contains 15 residues. CDR1 and CDR2 from the germline V gene are SGHNT and YENEEA. Trimming cost V 3 bases and J 5 bases, with 16 bases left between them. The CDR3 region has the DNA TGTGCCAGCAGCTTTGGAAACAGGGAGTCGGAGACCCAGTACTTC. Translating gives CASSFGNRESETQYF.

The J gene is TRBJ1-5, the V gene TRBV7-6, with D tentatively TRBD1 (6 bases). Germline V lookup: CDR1 SGHVS, CDR2 FNYEAQ. With 6 bases removed from V and 1 base from J, the gap between germline ends came to 16 bases. This CDR3 is 16 amino acids long. The CDR3 nucleotides are TGTGCCAGCAGTCGTGGGGGCGTGGGGAGCAATCAGCCCCAGCATTTT. It yields the protein CASSRGGVGSNQPQHF.

This clonotype was detected many times. The chain links TRBV5-5 to TRBJ1-1; D not resolved. V was shortened by 2 bases and J by 1 base, with 6 bases between the two germline ends. CDR3 length: 13 residues. Per germline, CDR1 SGHKS and CDR2 YYEKEE (reference sequence). As DNA, the CDR3 is TGTGCCAGCAGCTTCGGCGGGAACACTGAAGCTTTCTTT. Amino acid sequence: CASSFGGNTEAFF.

This sequence joins TRBV29-1 and TRBJ1-6; 11 bases line up with TRBD1. Trimming removed 6 bases from V and 10 bases from J; junction bases left unmatched: 8. CDR1 and CDR2 from the germline V gene are SQVTM and ANQGSEA. The CDR3 runs to 14 residues. For the CDR3, the DNA is TGCAGCGTCCGGACAGGGGGCTTAAGGTCACCCCTCCACTTT. Translated: CSVRTGGLRSPLHF. Together with reference TRBV29-1 and TRBJ1-6, the CDR3 gives the full variable domain: SAVISQKPSRDICQRGTSLTIQCQVDSQVTMMFWYRQQPGQSLTLIATANQGSEATYESGFVIDKFPISRPNLTFSTLTVSNMSPEDSSIYLCSVRTGGLRSPLHFGNGTRLTVT.

This chain connects TRBV27 to TRBJ2-3; D is possibly TRBD1 or TRBD2 (5 bases each). V lost 6 bases, J lost 5 bases, and 12 bases lay in between. From germline, CDR1 is MNHEY and CDR2 SMNVEV (reference sequence). The CDR3 is 13 residues long. CDR3 in amino acids: CASRTGAVDTQYF. Here the CDR3 DNA reads TGTGCCAGCAGGACCGGGGCCGTAGATACGCAGTATTTT.

In the case of this clonotype: A much larger clone sits a single nucleotide away, making a read error possible. The chain links TRBV4-1 to TRBJ1-1, with 9 bases matching TRBD1. Unmatched junction bases numbered 3, after V lost 4 bases and J lost 3 bases. CDR1 and CDR2 (germline): MGHRA, YSYEKL. This CDR3 is 14 amino acids long. CDR3 region: CASSPDRGYTEAFF. CDR3 DNA sequence: TGCGCCAGCAGCCCGGACAGGGGATACACTGAAGCTTTCTTT.

This clonotype was counted many times. The chain is built from TRBV3-1 and TRBJ1-6; 8 positions agree with TRBD1. Looked up from germline, CDR1 is LGHDT and CDR2 is YNNKEL (reference sequence). J was trimmed by 10 bases and V by 3 bases; bases with no gene match: 5. The CDR3 extends over 14 amino acids. The CDR3 spells CASSHNRGKSPLHF. CDR3 in DNA: TGTGCCAGCAGCCATAACAGGGGGAAATCACCCCTCCACTTT.

This clonotype came up once. The J gene is TRBJ2-3, the V gene TRBV24-1; D uncertain. There are 12 residues in the CDR3. Trimming took off 4 bases at V and 0 bases at J, with 1 base between the two ends. In germline, CDR1 is KGHDR, CDR2 SFDVKD. In DNA form, the CDR3 reads TGTGCCACCAGTGAGAGCACAGATACGCAGTATTTT. Protein sequence: CATSESTDTQYF.

This clonotype appeared a few times. The chain uses TRBV10-2 and TRBJ2-7; 8 positions agree with TRBD1. Looked up from germline, CDR1 is WSHSY and CDR2 is SAAADI. V trimming: 7 bases; J trimming: 2 bases; junction bases outside the gene matches: 1. The CDR3 covers 12 residues. The CDR3 DNA sequence: TGCGCCAGCAAGGACAGGGCCTACGAGCAGTACTTC. Its translation: CASKDRAYEQYF.

The sample holds many counts of this clonotype. The chain employs TRBV27 and TRBJ1-5; 10 bases match TRBD1. Germline V CDR1 and CDR2: MNHEY, SMNVEV (reference sequence). This CDR3 is 14 amino acids long. Trimming at V came to 5 bases and at J to 7 bases, leaving 5 bases not matched to a gene. The CDR3 loop reads CASSTRDRGQPQHF. Written as DNA, the CDR3 is TGTGCCAGCAGTACCCGGGACAGGGGACAGCCCCAGCATTTT.

This sequence joins TRBV19 and TRBJ2-3; D uncertain. The germline gives CDR1 LNHDA, CDR2 SQIVND (reference sequence). The germline V and J ends were trimmed by 2 bases and 6 bases, with 9 bases remaining between them. CDR3 length: 13 amino acids. The CDR3 nucleotides read TGTGCCAGTAGTATACTCTTGGGGGATACGCAGTATTTT. Translating it yields CASSILLGDTQYF.